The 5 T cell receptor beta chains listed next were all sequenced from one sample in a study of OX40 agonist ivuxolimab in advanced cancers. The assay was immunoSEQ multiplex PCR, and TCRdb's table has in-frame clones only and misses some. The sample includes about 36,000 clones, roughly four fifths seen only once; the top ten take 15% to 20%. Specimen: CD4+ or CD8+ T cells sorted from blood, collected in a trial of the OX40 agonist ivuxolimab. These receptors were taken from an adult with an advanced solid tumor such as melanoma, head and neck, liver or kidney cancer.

CDR3 protein: CASSLAGPGEQFF. DNA of the CDR3: TGTGCCAGCAGCTTAGCGGGGCCTGGTGAGCAGTTCTTC. The gene calls are TRBV7-6 and TRBJ2-1; D is possibly TRBD1 (5 bases). Germline lookup yields CDR1 SGHVS and CDR2 FNYEAQ. The CDR3 is made up of 13 amino acids. V lost 0 bases and J 9 bases, leaving 9 bases between the germline ends.

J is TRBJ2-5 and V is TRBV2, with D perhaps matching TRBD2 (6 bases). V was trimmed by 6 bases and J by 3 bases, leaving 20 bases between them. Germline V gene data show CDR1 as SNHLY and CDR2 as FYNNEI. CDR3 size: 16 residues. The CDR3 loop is CASSAQGAWGEETQYF. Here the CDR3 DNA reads TGTGCCAGCAGCGCCCAAGGGGCCTGGGGGGAAGAGACCCAGTACTTC.

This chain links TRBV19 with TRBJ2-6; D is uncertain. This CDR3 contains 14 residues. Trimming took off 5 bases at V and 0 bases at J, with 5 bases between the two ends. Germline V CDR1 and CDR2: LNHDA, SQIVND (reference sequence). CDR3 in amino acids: CASSSYSGANVLTF. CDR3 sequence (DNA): TGTGCCAGTAGTTCCTACTCTGGGGCCAACGTCCTGACTTTC.

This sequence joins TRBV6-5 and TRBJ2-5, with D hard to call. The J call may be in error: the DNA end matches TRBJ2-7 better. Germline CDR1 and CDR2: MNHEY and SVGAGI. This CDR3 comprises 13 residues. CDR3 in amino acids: CASSYSRDGEQYF. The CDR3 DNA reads TGTGCCAGCAGTTACTCTAGGGATGGCGAGCAGTACTTC.

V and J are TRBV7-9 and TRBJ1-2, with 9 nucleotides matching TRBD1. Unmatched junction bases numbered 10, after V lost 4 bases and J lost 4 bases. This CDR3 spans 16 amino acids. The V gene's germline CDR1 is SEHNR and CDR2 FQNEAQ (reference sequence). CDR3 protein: CASSWSSGTGSYGYTF. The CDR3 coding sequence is TGTGCCAGCAGCTGGAGCTCCGGGACAGGGTCCTATGGCTACACCTTC.